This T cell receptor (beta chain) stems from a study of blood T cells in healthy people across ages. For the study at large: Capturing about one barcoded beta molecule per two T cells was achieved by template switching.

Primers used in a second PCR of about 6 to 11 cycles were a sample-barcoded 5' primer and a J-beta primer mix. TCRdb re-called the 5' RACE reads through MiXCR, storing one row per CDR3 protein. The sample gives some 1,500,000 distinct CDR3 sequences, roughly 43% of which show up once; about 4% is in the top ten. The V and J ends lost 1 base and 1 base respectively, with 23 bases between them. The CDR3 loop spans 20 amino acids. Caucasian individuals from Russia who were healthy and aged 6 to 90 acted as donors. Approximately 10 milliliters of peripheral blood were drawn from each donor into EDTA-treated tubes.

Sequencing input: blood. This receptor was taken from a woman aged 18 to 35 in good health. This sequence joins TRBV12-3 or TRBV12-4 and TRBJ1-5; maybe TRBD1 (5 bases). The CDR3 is CASSLDLGSGGESSNQPQHF. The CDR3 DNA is TGTGCCAGCAGTTTAGACTTGGGGAGTGGGGGGGAATCGAGCAATCAGCCCCAGCATTTT.